One and the same sample provided the 25 T cell receptor beta chains below, sequenced in a study of T cell repertoires in cytomegalovirus infection. TCRdb redid the calling of the reads with MiXCR, one entry per CDR3 protein. The sample records 680,000 or so distinct CDR3 sequences, roughly 35% being singletons. The material sequenced was PBMCs. The source of these receptors is a human donor in good health (CMV status not recorded). Some clones in this sample may be carry-over from other donors' samples.

The chain is built from TRBV5-1 and TRBJ1-1, with a possible D match to TRBD1 (6 bases). The CDR3 extends over 15 amino acids. Trimming pared 4 bases from V and 1 base from J, leaving 14 bases between. Germline CDR1 and CDR2: SGHRS and YFSETQ. The CDR3 region has the DNA TGCGCCAGCAGCACCAGACAGGCGCCGAACACTGAAGCTTTCTTT. This sequence encodes CASSTRQAPNTEAFF.

This clonotype has only a few counts. The chain uses TRBV7-2 and TRBJ2-1; D not resolved. Trimming cost V 2 bases and J 10 bases, with 9 bases left between them. Germline loops: CDR1 SGHTA, CDR2 FQGNSA. The CDR3 consists of 12 residues. The CDR3 nucleotides are TGTGCCAGCAGCTTAATATTAGGGGAGCAGTTCTTC. Protein sequence: CASSLILGEQFF.

The V gene is TRBV11-2, the J gene TRBJ2-2; no definite D call. CDR3 length: 15 amino acids. Germline V gene lookup returns CDR1 SGHAT and CDR2 FQNNGV. Trimming pared 10 bases from V and 2 bases from J, leaving 17 bases between. CDR3 amino acids: CATQAPDSNTGELFF. The CDR3 nucleotides are TGTGCCACCCAGGCCCCGGATTCCAACACCGGGGAGCTGTTTTTT.

This clonotype was seen at least ten times. V is TRBV7-2 and J is TRBJ2-3; D is uncertain. The V gene's germline CDR1 is SGHTA and CDR2 FQGNSA. The CDR3 runs 12 residues. Between the trimmed V and J ends, which lost 5 bases and 4 bases, there was a span of 7 bases. CDR3 nucleotides: TGTGCCAGCAGCACTCACCCAGATACGCAGTATTTT. Its translation: CASSTHPDTQYF.

V usage is TRBV5-1 and J usage is TRBJ1-1; D not resolved. The CDR3 length is 13 residues. Trimming stripped 7 bases from V and 0 bases from J, with 10 bases between. Germline V gene lookup returns CDR1 SGHRS and CDR2 YFSETQ. The CDR3 region is CASGINMNTEAFF. The CDR3 DNA follows: TGCGCCAGCGGAATCAACATGAACACTGAAGCTTTCTTT.

This clonotype was counted only a few times. The rearrangement joins TRBV25-1 to TRBJ2-7; D possibly uses TRBD1 or TRBD2 (5 bases each). V lost 10 bases and J 4 bases, leaving 17 bases between the germline ends. The CDR3 loop spans 13 amino acids. In germline, CDR1 is MGHDK, CDR2 SYGVNS. The CDR3 sequence: CATQGPSRYEQYF. As DNA, the CDR3 is TGTGCCACTCAGGGACCTAGCCGATACGAGCAGTACTTC.

This chain links TRBV6-1 with TRBJ2-6; 12 bases fit TRBD2. CDR3 length: 17 residues. V shed 6 bases and J 4 bases; nucleotides not matched to a gene: 7. The V gene's germline CDR1 is MNHNS and CDR2 SASEGT. The CDR3 sequence is CASRRLAGVSGANVLTF. CDR3 nucleotide sequence: TGTGCCAGCAGAAGACTAGCGGGAGTCTCCGGGGCCAACGTCCTGACTTTC.

In this sample, this clonotype turned up a few times. The chain combines TRBV28 with TRBJ1-3, with TRBD1 matching over 9 bases. The J segment lost 4 bases and the V segment lost 3 bases, leaving 7 bases of the junction unmatched. CDR3 length: 16 amino acids. CDR1 and CDR2 (germline): MDHEN, SYDVKM. CDR3 loop: CASSFADRGSGNTIYF. For the CDR3, the DNA is TGTGCCAGCAGTTTTGCCGACAGGGGGTCGGGAAACACCATATATTTT.

This clonotype has only a few counts. V usage is TRBV28 and J usage is TRBJ2-1, with TRBD2 matching over 7 bases. CDR1 and CDR2 from the germline V gene are MDHEN and SYDVKM. The junction had 12 bases not matched to a gene; V was cut back by 7 bases and J by 6 bases. The length of the CDR3 is 15 residues. CDR3 residues: CASTLHAGASNEQFF. CDR3 in DNA: TGTGCCAGCACCCTTCACGCGGGAGCCTCCAATGAGCAGTTCTTC.

The table lists this clonotype with many counts. V and J are TRBV5-6 and TRBJ2-3; D might be TRBD2 (5 bases). V was pared by 2 bases and J by 0 bases, with 7 bases between. The germline CDR1 and CDR2 sequences are SGHDT and YYEEEE. The CDR3 is 14 residues long. The CDR3 region is CASSLGSSTDTQYF. CDR3 in DNA: TGTGCCAGCAGCTTAGGGAGTAGCACAGATACGCAGTATTTT. Combining the CDR3 with reference TRBV5-6 and TRBJ2-3 gives the whole variable domain DAGVTQSPTHLIKTRGQQVTLRCSPKSGHDTVSWYQQALGQGPQFIFQYYEEEERQRGNFPDRFSGHQFPNYSSELNVNALLLGDSALYLCASSLGSSTDTQYFGPGTRLTVL.

J is TRBJ2-1 and V is TRBV19, with 12 bases that match TRBD2. The germline gives CDR1 LNHDA, CDR2 SQIVND (reference sequence). The CDR3 sequence is 19 residues long. The ends lost 4 bases at V and 0 bases at J; junction bases unmatched: 10. The CDR3 is CASSNRGLAGIISYNEQFF. The CDR3 nucleotides read TGTGCCAGTAGTAACCGCGGACTAGCGGGGATTATCTCCTACAATGAGCAGTTCTTC.

The chain combines TRBV6-1 with TRBJ1-1; TRBD1 might be the D (6 bases). The CDR3 consists of 16 residues. Trimming pared 5 bases from V and 2 bases from J, leaving 18 bases between. Germline CDR1 reads MNHNS; CDR2 reads SASEGT. The CDR3 nucleotides are TGTGCCAGCAGTTACGACCCTAGGGGGGGTAACACTGAAGCTTTCTTT. Its translation: CASSYDPRGGNTEAFF.

This chain connects TRBV6-7 to TRBJ1-1, with 8 positions matching TRBD1. TRBV6-7 is known as an ORF, though its function is uncertain. V lost 7 bases, J lost 5 bases, and 12 bases stayed unmatched. The CDR3 consists of 15 residues. In nucleotides, the CDR3 is TGTGCCAGCATACTACTCGACAGGGGTAGTACTGAAGCTTTCTTT. Protein: CASILLDRGSTEAFF.

On this clonotype: Without the conserved terminal phenylalanine or tryptophan, this CDR3 likely stems from a read error. The V and J genes are TRBV27 and TRBJ2-7; no definite D call. The CDR3 loop spans 13 amino acids. Germline V gives CDR1 MNHEY, CDR2 SMNVEV (reference sequence). The V end lost 2 bases, the J end lost 4 bases, and 9 bases lay between the germline ends. The chain's CDR3 is CASSLGPYYEQYL. The CDR3 nucleotides are TGTGCCAGCAGTTTAGGCCCCTATTACGAGCAGTACTTA.

This clonotype appeared a few times. V usage is TRBV12-3 or TRBV12-4 and J usage is TRBJ2-2, with 10 bases that match TRBD2. This CDR3 region has 15 residues. With 7 bases clipped from V and 7 bases from J, the junction kept 9 bases outside the gene matches. DNA of the CDR3: TGTGCCAGCACCGAAGCGGGAGGGCCTAGCGGGGAGCTGTTTTTT. Translating gives CASTEAGGPSGELFF.

The chain combines TRBV7-6 with TRBJ2-3, with 16 bases lining up with TRBD2. CDR3 length: 17 amino acids. The junction had 4 bases not matched to a gene; V was cut back by 5 bases and J by 2 bases. Germline CDR1 is SGHVS and CDR2 is FNYEAQ. This chain's CDR3 is CASSQGLAGGNTDTQYF. CDR3 nucleotide sequence: TGTGCCAGCAGCCAGGGACTAGCGGGAGGGAACACAGATACGCAGTATTTT. Combining the CDR3 with reference TRBV7-6 and TRBJ2-3 gives the whole variable domain GAGVSQSPRYKVTKRGQDVALRCDPISGHVSLYWYRQALGQGPEFLTYFNYEAQQDKSGLPNDRFSAERPEGSISTLTIQRTEQRDSAMYRCASSQGLAGGNTDTQYFGPGTRLTVL.

The CDR3 loop is CASAQRGTGYTF. CDR3 bases: TGTGCCAGCGCCCAGAGGGGGACTGGCTACACCTTC. The rearrangement uses TRBV28 and TRBJ1-2; maybe TRBD1 (6 bases). Germline CDR1 and CDR2: MDHEN and SYDVKM. V was clipped by 8 bases and J by 7 bases, with 14 bases between them. This CDR3 has 12 amino acids.

The sample holds many counts of this clonotype. The chain couples TRBV7-2 to TRBJ1-1, with D unresolved. This CDR3 has 14 amino acids. Germline V gene lookup returns CDR1 SGHTA and CDR2 FQGNSA. Deletions cut 5 bases from V and 0 bases from J, with 10 bases between. The CDR3 bases are TGTGCCAGCAGCAAAGACGGCCTGAACACTGAAGCTTTCTTT. This encodes CASSKDGLNTEAFF. The whole variable domain, remainder taken from reference TRBV7-2 and TRBJ1-1, is GAGVSQSPSNKVTEKGKDVELRCDPISGHTALYWYRQSLGQGLEFLIYFQGNSAPDKSGLPSDRFSAERTGGSVSTLTIQRTQQEDSAVYLCASSKDGLNTEAFFGQGTRLTVV.

This clonotype came up once. This chain joins TRBV20-1 and TRBJ1-1; D gene unclear. Germline loops: CDR1 DFQATT, CDR2 SNEGSKA (reference sequence). The ends were cut back, 0 bases at V and 3 bases at J, with 8 bases in the middle. This CDR3 has 13 residues. CDR3 sequence (DNA): TGCAGTGCTAGAGATCACCAGGACACTGAAGCTTTCTTT. Protein sequence: CSARDHQDTEAFF.

Worth noting for this clonotype: Likely a read error: the CDR3 ends without its conserved phenylalanine or tryptophan. The CDR3 loop reads CASSWQGGGDEQFS. CDR3 bases: TGTGCCAGCAGCTGGCAGGGTGGAGGGGATGAACAGTTCTCC. The rearrangement joins TRBV11-1 to TRBJ2-1; a possible D gene is TRBD2 (6 bases). The CDR3 has 14 residues. The germline V gene encodes CDR1 SGHAT and CDR2 FQDESV (reference sequence).

The V call is TRBV18, the J call TRBJ2-5, with TRBD1 as a possible D gene (5 bases). Germline loops: CDR1 KGHSH, CDR2 LQKENI. V dropped 4 bases and J dropped 4 bases, with 28 bases sitting between them. The CDR3 sequence is 19 residues long. Written as DNA, the CDR3 is TGTGCCAGCTCACTTCAAAGGGGTCCGACTCAAATAGGCGGAGAGACCCAGTACTTC. This translates into CASSLQRGPTQIGGETQYF.

The chain links TRBV19 to TRBJ2-6, with 8 bases matching TRBD2. The CDR3 consists of 16 residues. Trimming removed 9 bases from V and 0 bases from J; junction bases left unmatched: 7. CDR1 and CDR2 (germline): LNHDA, SQIVND (reference sequence). Here the CDR3 reads CASREGALSGANVLTF. The CDR3 DNA reads as TGTGCCAGCCGGGAGGGAGCCCTCTCTGGGGCCAACGTCCTGACTTTC.

In its sample, this clonotype was seen a few times. This chain uses TRBV10-3 with TRBJ1-2; TRBD1 is a possible D gene (6 bases). Germline V lookup: CDR1 ENHRY, CDR2 SYGVKD. Trimming left V 6 bases short and J 5 bases short, with 16 bases between. The CDR3 contains 14 residues. The CDR3 spells CAIRDRQELYGYTF. CDR3 DNA sequence: TGTGCCATCAGGGATCGACAGGAGTTATATGGCTACACCTTC.

This clonotype was detected once. J is TRBJ1-5 and V is TRBV6-1; D is unresolved. Trimming took 7 bases from V and 4 from J, leaving 11 bases between them. The CDR3 covers 13 residues. From germline, CDR1 is MNHNS and CDR2 SASEGT. The CDR3 DNA follows: TGTGCCAGCAATATACAACCGAATCAGCCCCAGCATTTT. This translates into CASNIQPNQPQHF.

A few counts support this clonotype. The chain joins TRBV6-1 to TRBJ1-2, with 7 bases fitting TRBD1. The CDR3 sequence is 15 residues long. From germline, CDR1 is MNHNS and CDR2 SASEGT. The J segment lost 4 bases and the V segment lost 2 bases, leaving 7 bases of the junction unmatched. This CDR3 is CASSEMEDRIYGYTF. CDR3 DNA: TGTGCCAGCAGTGAAATGGAGGACAGGATCTATGGCTACACCTTC.